This T cell receptor (beta chain) was observed in a study of cytomegalovirus exposure and HLA in healthy donors. Study information: An analysis done earlier identified approximately 120 million unique TCR beta sequences from approximately 180 million T cells. Study-level findings and limits: In an earlier analysis, most TCR beta V segments were productive about 87% or about 30% of the time. Associated with cytomegalovirus, according to the listing, were about 160 TCR beta chains. Sequencing probably produced one cluster of sequence variants that were highly shared.

The germline gives CDR1 ENHRY, CDR2 SYGVKD. V was clipped by 5 bases and J by 5 bases; unmatched bases: 9. The length of the CDR3 is 16 residues. Primers for the PCR totalled 60 Vbeta and 13 Jbeta. The method was immunoSEQ multiplex PCR; TCRdb's version includes in-frame clones alone and lacks a portion of them. Among about 210,000 clones, 81% were seen once, and the ten largest hold roughly 3.6%. This clone was found once. Its antigen is unidentified. The chain is built from TRBV10-3 and TRBJ2-1, with 10 bases fitting TRBD2. This TCR was recovered from a man aged 35 to 55 in good health and CMV-seropositive. Material for sequencing was PBMCs. This CDR3 reads CAISSRGTSENNEQFF. For the CDR3, the DNA is TGTGCCATCAGTTCACGAGGGACTAGCGAGAACAATGAGCAGTTCTTC.